This T cell receptor beta chain was recovered during a study of blood T cell repertoires in COVID-19. Background on the study: Samples representing acute and convalescent COVID-19 were sourced from the United States, Italy and Spain.

Only in-frame clones appear in the TCRdb table, and some are missing; sequencing was by immunoSEQ multiplex PCR. This sample carries some 280,000 clones, 86% of them seen once, and the ten largest clones take 2.5% to 3%. Germline V CDR1 and CDR2: SNHLY, FYNNEI. The CDR3 has 10 amino acids. V was pared by 3 bases and J by 6 bases, with 3 bases between. There are a few counts of this clone. The specimen was peripheral blood. The chain links TRBV2 to TRBJ2-7; D is unclear. The TCR originated in a woman in her twenties or thirties with active or convalescent COVID-19. In DNA, the CDR3 is TGTGCCAGCAGTGATCTCGAGCAGTACTTC. Protein sequence: CASSDLEQYF.